This T cell receptor beta chain was captured by sequencing in a study of T cells and Merkel cell carcinoma outcomes. The method was immunoSEQ multiplex PCR; TCRdb's version includes in-frame clones alone and lacks a portion of them. Among about 4,200 clones listed, 90% to 95% were seen once. This CDR3 spans 14 amino acids. Germline assignment: CDR1 LNHDA and CDR2 SQIVND (reference sequence). The ends lost 7 bases at V and 4 bases at J; junction bases unmatched: 7. Study results and caveats: Merkel cell carcinoma outcomes were reportedly predicted by repertoire and T-cell density.

The sample holds one count of this clone. The antigen remains unidentified. V and J are TRBV19 and TRBJ1-3; 7 bases match TRBD1. The sequence derives from a human donor with Merkel cell carcinoma. The source material was tumor tissue from Merkel cell carcinoma. CDR3 DNA sequence: TGTGCCAGTAAAGGGACAGTGGCCGGAAACACCATATATTTT. Residues: CASKGTVAGNTIYF.